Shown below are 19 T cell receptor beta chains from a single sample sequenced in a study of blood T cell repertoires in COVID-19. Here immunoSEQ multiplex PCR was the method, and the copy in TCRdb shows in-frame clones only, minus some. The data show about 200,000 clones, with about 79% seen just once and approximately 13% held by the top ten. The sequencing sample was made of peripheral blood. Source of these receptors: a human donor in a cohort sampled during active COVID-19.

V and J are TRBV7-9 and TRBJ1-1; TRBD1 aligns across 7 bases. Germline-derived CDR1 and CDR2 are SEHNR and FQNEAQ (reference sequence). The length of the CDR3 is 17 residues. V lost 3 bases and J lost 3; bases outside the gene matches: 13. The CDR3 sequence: CASSFSGGRGSDTEAFF. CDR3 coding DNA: TGTGCCAGCAGCTTTTCAGGGGGGAGAGGTAGCGACACTGAAGCTTTCTTT.

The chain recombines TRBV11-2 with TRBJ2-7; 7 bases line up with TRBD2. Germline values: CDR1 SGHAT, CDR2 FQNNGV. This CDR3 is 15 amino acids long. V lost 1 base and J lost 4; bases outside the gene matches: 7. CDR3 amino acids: CASSLVVAGAYEQYF. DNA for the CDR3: TGTGCCAGCAGCTTAGTCGTGGCGGGAGCGTACGAGCAGTACTTC.

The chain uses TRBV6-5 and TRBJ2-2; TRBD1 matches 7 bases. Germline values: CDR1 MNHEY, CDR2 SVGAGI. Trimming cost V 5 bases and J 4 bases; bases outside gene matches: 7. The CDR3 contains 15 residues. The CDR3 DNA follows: TGTGCCAGCAGTCGACAGGGTCGGCTCACCGGGGAGCTGTTTTTT. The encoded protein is CASSRQGRLTGELFF.

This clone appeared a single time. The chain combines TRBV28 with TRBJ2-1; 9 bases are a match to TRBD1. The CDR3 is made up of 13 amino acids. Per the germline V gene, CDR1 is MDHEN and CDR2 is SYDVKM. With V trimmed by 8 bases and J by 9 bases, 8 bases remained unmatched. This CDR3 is CASRGQGTGEQFF. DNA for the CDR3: TGTGCCAGCCGGGGACAGGGTACGGGTGAGCAGTTCTTC.

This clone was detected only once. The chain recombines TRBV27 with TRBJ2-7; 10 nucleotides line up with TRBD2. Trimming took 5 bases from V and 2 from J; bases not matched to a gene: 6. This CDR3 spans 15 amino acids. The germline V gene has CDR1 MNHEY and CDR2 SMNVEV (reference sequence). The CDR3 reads CASSPGLAETYEQYF. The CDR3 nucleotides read TGTGCCAGCAGTCCTGGACTAGCGGAAACCTACGAGCAGTACTTC.

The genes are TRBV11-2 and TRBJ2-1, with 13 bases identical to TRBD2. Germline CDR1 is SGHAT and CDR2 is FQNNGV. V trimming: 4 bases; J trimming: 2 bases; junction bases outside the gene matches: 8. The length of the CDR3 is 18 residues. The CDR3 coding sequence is TGTGCCAGCAGCTCGCAAAGACTAGCGGGAGGACCCTACAATGAGCAGTTCTTC. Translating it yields CASSSQRLAGGPYNEQFF.

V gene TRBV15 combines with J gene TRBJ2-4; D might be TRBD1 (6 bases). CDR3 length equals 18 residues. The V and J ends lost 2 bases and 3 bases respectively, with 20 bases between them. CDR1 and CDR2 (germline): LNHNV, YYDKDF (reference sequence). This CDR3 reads CATSRTLGALRGKNIQYF. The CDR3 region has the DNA TGTGCCACCAGCAGAACATTGGGGGCTCTCCGGGGCAAAAACATTCAGTACTTC.

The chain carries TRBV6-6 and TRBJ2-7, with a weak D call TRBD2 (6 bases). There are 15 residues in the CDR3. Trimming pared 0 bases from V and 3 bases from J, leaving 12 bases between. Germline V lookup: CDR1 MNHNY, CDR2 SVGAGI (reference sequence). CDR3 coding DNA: TGTGCCAGCAGTTACTCGTCGCGGGACCTCTACGAGCAGTACTTC. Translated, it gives CASSYSSRDLYEQYF.

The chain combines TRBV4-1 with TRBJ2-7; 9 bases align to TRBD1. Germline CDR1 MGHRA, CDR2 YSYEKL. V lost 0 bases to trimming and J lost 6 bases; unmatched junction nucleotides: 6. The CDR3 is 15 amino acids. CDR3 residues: CASSQDPGQGREQYF. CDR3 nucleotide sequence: TGCGCCAGCAGCCAAGATCCGGGACAGGGACGCGAGCAGTACTTC.

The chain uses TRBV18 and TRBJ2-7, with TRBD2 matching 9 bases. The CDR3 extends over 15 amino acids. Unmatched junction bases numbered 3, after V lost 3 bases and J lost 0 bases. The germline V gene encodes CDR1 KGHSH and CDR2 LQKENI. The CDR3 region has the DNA TGTGCCAGCTCACCTCTAGCGGGGCCCTCCTACGAGCAGTACTTC. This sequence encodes CASSPLAGPSYEQYF.

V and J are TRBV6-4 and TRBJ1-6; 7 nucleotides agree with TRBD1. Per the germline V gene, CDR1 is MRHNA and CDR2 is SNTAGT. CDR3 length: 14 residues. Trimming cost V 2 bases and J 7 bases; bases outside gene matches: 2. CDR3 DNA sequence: TGTGCCAGCAGTGACCAGGGGGGAAATTCACCCCTCCACTTT. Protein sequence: CASSDQGGNSPLHF.

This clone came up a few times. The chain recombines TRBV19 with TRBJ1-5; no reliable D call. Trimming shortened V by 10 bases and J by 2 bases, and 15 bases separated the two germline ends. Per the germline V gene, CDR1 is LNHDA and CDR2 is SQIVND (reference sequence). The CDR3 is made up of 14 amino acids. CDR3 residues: CATTEGTRNQPQHF. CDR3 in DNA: TGTGCCACCACCGAGGGAACGCGCAATCAGCCCCAGCATTTT. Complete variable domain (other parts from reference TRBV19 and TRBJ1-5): DGGITQSPKYLFRKEGQNVTLSCEQNLNHDAMYWYRQDPGQGLRLIYYSQIVNDFQKGDIAEGYSVSREKKESFPLTVTSAQKNPTAFYLCATTEGTRNQPQHFGDGTRLSIL.

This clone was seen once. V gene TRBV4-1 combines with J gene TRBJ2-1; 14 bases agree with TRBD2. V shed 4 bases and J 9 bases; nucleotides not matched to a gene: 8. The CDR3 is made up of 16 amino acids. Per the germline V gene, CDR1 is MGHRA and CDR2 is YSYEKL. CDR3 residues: CASSREGLAGVAEQFF. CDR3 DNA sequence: TGCGCCAGCAGCCGAGAGGGACTAGCGGGAGTGGCTGAGCAGTTCTTC.

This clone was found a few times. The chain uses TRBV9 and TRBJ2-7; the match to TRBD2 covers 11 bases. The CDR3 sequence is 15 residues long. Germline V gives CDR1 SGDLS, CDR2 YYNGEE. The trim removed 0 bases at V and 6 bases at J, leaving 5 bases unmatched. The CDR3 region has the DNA TGTGCCAGCAGCGTAGGGGGTAGCGGGAGGGGCGAGCAGTACTTC. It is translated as CASSVGGSGRGEQYF. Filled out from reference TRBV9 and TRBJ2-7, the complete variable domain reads DSGVTQTPKHLITATGQRVTLRCSPRSGDLSVYWYQQSLDQGLQFLIQYYNGEERAKGNILERFSAQQFPDLHSELNLSSLELGDSALYFCASSVGGSGRGEQYFGPGTRLTVT.

CDR3 bases: TGTGCCAGCAGCAGACTATCCGACTCCTACAATGAGCAGTTCTTC. Translating gives CASSRLSDSYNEQFF. This chain links TRBV6-4 with TRBJ2-1; TRBD2 is a possible D gene (5 bases). Trimming removed 6 bases from V and 0 bases from J, with 12 bases in between. CDR1 MRHNA and CDR2 SNTAGT come from the germline V gene. This CDR3 has 15 residues.

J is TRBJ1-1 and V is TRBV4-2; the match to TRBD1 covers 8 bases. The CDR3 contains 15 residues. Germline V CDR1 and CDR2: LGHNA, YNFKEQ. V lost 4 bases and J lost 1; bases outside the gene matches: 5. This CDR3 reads CASSPIDRGNTEAFF. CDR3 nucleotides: TGTGCCAGCAGCCCAATAGACAGGGGGAACACTGAAGCTTTCTTT.

CDR3 bases: TGCGCCAGCAGCCAAACGGTGGACAACTACGAGCAGTACTTC. Residues: CASSQTVDNYEQYF. V usage is TRBV4-1 and J usage is TRBJ2-7, with a possible D match to TRBD1 (5 bases). The CDR3 has 14 amino acids. CDR1 and CDR2 (germline): MGHRA, YSYEKL. Trimming stripped 2 bases from V and 3 bases from J, with 11 bases between.

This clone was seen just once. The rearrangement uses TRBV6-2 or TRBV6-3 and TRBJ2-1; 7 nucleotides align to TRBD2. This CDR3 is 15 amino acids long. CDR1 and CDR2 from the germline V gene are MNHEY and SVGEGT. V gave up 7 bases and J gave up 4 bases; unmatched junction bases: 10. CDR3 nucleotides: TGTGCCAGCACCCCTACCGGGACTACATACAATGAGCAGTTCTTC. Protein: CASTPTGTTYNEQFF.

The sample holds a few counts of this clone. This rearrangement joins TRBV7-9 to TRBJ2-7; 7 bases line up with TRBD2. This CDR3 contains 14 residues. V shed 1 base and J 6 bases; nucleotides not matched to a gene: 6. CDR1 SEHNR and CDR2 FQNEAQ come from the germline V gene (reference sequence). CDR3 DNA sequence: TGTGCCAGCAGCTTAGGGCGGGAGTACAGCGAGCAGTACTTC. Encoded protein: CASSLGREYSEQYF.